This T cell receptor beta chain came from a study of T cell responses to AZD1222 COVID-19 vaccine. TCRdb's table, derived via immunoSEQ multiplex PCR, lists solely in-frame clones and lacks some. Among about 140,000 clones listed, 70% to 90% were seen once. Specimen: peripheral blood, collected on day 0 of AZD1222 vaccination. This TCR was sampled from an adult in good health.

The CDR3 coding sequence is TGTGCCAGCAGCATGGACAGCCTTTTGTATAATTCACCCCTCCACTTT. Encoded protein: CASSMDSLLYNSPLHF. V and J are TRBV11-2 and TRBJ1-6; weak D call: TRBD1 (6 bases). V was cut by 5 bases and J by 4 bases, with 15 bases left in between. CDR3 size: 16 residues. Germline V gives CDR1 SGHAT, CDR2 FQNNGV.